This is a list of T cell receptor beta chains from one sample in a study of naive CD8 T cells in extremely preterm neonates. TCRdb's table, derived via immunoSEQ multiplex PCR, lists solely in-frame clones and lacks some. The sample shows 7,000 to 9,500 clones, just under 98% of them seen only once. The sequenced sample consisted of naive CD8+ T cells from cord blood. These receptors came from a newborn in good health. CDR3s include the opening cysteine and the closing phenylalanine or tryptophan. Each record gives: clone size, J gene, D gene, V gene, CDR3 protein, CDR3 DNA. The D gene is left open where the match is weak. Size is stated for part of the rows, as once, few or many counts, or as a class when the clone is expanded.

>.|TRBJ1-2|TRBD1|TRBV7-8
CASSSGQGRNYGYTF
TGTGCCAGCAGCTCAGGACAGGGGCGGAACTATGGCTACACCTTC
>.|TRBJ2-7|TRBD1|TRBV11-2
CASSFGTGNEQYF
TGTGCCAGCAGCTTCGGGACAGGGAACGAGCAGTACTTC
>.|TRBJ1-5|TRBD1|TRBV7-6
CASSSETGPNQPQHF
TGTGCCAGCAGCTCAGAGACAGGGCCCAATCAGCCCCAGCATTTT
>.|TRBJ2-1|TRBD2|TRBV11-2
CASSNSGGVSNEQFF
TGTGCCAGCAGCAATAGCGGGGGCGTGTCTAATGAGCAGTTCTTC
>.|TRBJ2-7|TRBD1|TRBV6-5
CASSIPGQGYEQYF
TGTGCCAGCAGTATACCGGGACAGGGCTACGAGCAGTACTTC
>.|TRBJ2-3|TRBD2|TRBV2
CASSELLAGGTDTQYF
TGTGCCAGCAGTGAACTCCTAGCGGGGGGCACAGATACGCAGTATTTT
>.|TRBJ1-1|.|TRBV12-2
CASRLAQGCGNTEAFF
TGTGCAAGTCGCTTAGCCCAGGGGTGCGGGAACACTGAAGCTTTCTTT
>.|TRBJ1-2|TRBD1|TRBV27
CASRTGGNGYTF
TGTGCCAGCAGGACAGGGGGCAATGGCTACACCTTC
>once|TRBJ2-2|TRBD2|TRBV9
CASSLTSGGNTGELFF
TGTGCCAGCAGCCTGACTAGCGGGGGGAACACCGGGGAGCTGTTTTTT
>.|TRBJ2-7|TRBD1|TRBV11-2
CASSLLGTAYEQYF
TGTGCCAGCAGCTTACTTGGGACAGCCTACGAGCAGTACTTC
>few|TRBJ1-6|.|TRBV4-1
CASSQDPGVDSPLHF
TGCGCCAGCAGCCAAGATCCAGGGGTGGATTCACCCCTCCACTTT
>.|TRBJ2-7|.|TRBV9
CASSVGGSSYEQYF
TGTGCCAGCAGCGTAGGGGGCAGCTCCTACGAGCAGTACTTC
>.|TRBJ2-7|TRBD1|TRBV15
CATSMSPGQGAREQYF
TGTGCCACTTCTATGTCCCCGGGACAGGGGGCGAGGGAGCAGTACTTC
>.|TRBJ2-7|TRBD1|TRBV9
CASSPPDRRGEQYF
TGTGCCAGCAGCCCCCCGGACAGGCGAGGCGAGCAGTACTTC
>.|TRBJ2-7|TRBD2|TRBV30
CAQGLAGDEQYF
TGTGCCCAAGGACTAGCGGGGGACGAGCAGTACTTC
>.|TRBJ1-1|.|TRBV4-3
CASSQDKGRLTEAFF
TGCGCCAGCAGCCAAGATAAGGGGAGGTTGACTGAAGCTTTCTTT
>.|TRBJ2-7|TRBD2|TRBV4-1
CASSQVAGGAYEQYF
TGCGCCAGCAGCCAAGTGGCCGGGGGGGCCTACGAGCAGTACTTC
>.|TRBJ2-3|.|TRBV5-1
CASSSSGRTDTQYF
TGCGCCAGCAGCTCAAGCGGGCGCACAGATACGCAGTATTTT
>.|TRBJ2-3|TRBD2|TRBV9
CASSSPTSGDTDTQYF
TGTGCCAGCAGCTCTCCTACTAGCGGGGACACAGATACGCAGTATTTT
>.|TRBJ1-6|.|TRBV27
CASSSGNSPLHF
TGTGCCAGCAGTTCGGGGAATTCACCCCTCCACTTT
>once|TRBJ2-1|.|TRBV11-2
CASSLGGGDFSYNEQFF
TGTGCCAGCAGCTTAGGTGGAGGAGACTTCTCCTACAATGAGCAGTTCTTC
>.|TRBJ2-1|.|TRBV5-5
CASSSGDNEQFF
TGTGCCAGCAGCTCAGGGGACAATGAGCAGTTCTTC
>.|TRBJ1-1|.|TRBV21-1
CASSKVGLNTEAFF
TGTGCCAGCAGCAAAGTTGGGCTGAACACTGAAGCTTTCTTT
>.|TRBJ2-7|TRBD2|TRBV27
CASGEGSYEQYF
TGTGCCAGCGGGGAGGGGAGCTACGAGCAGTACTTC
>.|TRBJ2-2|TRBD2|TRBV4-1
CASSRGGNTGELFF
TGCGCCAGCAGCCGCGGGGGGAACACCGGGGAGCTGTTTTTT
>.|TRBJ2-3|.|TRBV5-1
CASSLVGAAADTQYF
TGCGCCAGCAGCTTGGTGGGGGCAGCCGCAGATACGCAGTATTTT
>.|TRBJ2-3|.|TRBV9
CASSVEGGGPGDTQYF
TGTGCCAGCAGCGTAGAAGGGGGGGGGCCCGGAGATACGCAGTATTTT
>.|TRBJ2-7|.|TRBV11-2
CASSLDRGRSYEQYF
TGTGCCAGCAGCTTAGATCGCGGGCGTTCCTACGAGCAGTACTTC
>.|TRBJ2-2|TRBD1|TRBV5-1
CASSWTGVGTGELFF
TGCGCCAGCAGCTGGACAGGGGTGGGGACCGGGGAGCTGTTTTTT
>.|TRBJ2-1|TRBD2|TRBV4-3
CASSQGTSGGANEQFF
TGCGCCAGCAGCCAAGGGACTAGCGGGGGGGCCAATGAGCAGTTCTTC
>.|TRBJ1-2|TRBD1|TRBV5-6
CASSAQGQGNYGYTF
TGTGCCAGCAGCGCCCAGGGACAGGGGAACTATGGCTACACCTTC
>.|TRBJ2-2|TRBD1|TRBV5-4
CASSSDRDRVVF
TGTGCCAGCAGCTCGGACCGGGACAGGGTTGTTTTT
>once|TRBJ1-1|.|TRBV6-5
CASSYGSPSEAFF
TGTGCCAGCAGTTACGGCAGTCCATCTGAAGCTTTCTTT
>.|TRBJ2-7|.|TRBV6-5
CASSYSVSGGIYEQYF
TGTGCCAGCAGTTACAGTGTGTCAGGAGGGATCTACGAGCAGTACTTC
>.|TRBJ2-1|.|TRBV4-1
CASSPSFGWDEQFF
TGCGCCAGCAGCCCCAGCTTCGGGTGGGATGAGCAGTTCTTC
>.|TRBJ2-7|.|TRBV4-2
CASSPAGTSYEQYF
TGTGCCAGCAGCCCAGCGGGTACCTCCTACGAGCAGTACTTC
>.|TRBJ2-7|.|TRBV5-5
CASSLGRTGYSYEQYF
TGTGCCAGCAGCTTGGGCCGTACAGGGTACTCCTACGAGCAGTACTTC
>.|TRBJ1-1|.|TRBV4-1
CASSLGGGAGSMNTEAFF
TGCGCCAGCAGCCTTGGAGGCGGGGCCGGGTCTATGAACACTGAAGCTTTCTTT
>.|TRBJ2-3|TRBD2|TRBV10-3
CAISESQAGGTDTQYF
TGTGCCATCAGTGAGAGCCAAGCGGGGGGCACAGATACGCAGTATTTT
>.|TRBJ2-7|TRBD1|TRBV30
CAWSGTGGYEQYF
TGTGCCTGGAGTGGGACAGGGGGCTACGAGCAGTACTTC